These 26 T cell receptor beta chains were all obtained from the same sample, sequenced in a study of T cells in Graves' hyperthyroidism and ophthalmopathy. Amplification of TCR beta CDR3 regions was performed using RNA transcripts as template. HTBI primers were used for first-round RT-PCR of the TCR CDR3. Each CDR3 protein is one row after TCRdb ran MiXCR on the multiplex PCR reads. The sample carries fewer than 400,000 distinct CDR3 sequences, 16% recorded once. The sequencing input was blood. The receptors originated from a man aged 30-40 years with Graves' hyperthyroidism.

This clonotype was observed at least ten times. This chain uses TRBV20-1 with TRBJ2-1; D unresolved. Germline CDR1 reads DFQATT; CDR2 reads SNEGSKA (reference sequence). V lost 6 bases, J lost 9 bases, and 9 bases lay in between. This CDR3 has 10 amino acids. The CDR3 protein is CSAISTEQFF. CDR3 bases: TGCAGTGCCATTAGTACTGAGCAGTTCTTC.

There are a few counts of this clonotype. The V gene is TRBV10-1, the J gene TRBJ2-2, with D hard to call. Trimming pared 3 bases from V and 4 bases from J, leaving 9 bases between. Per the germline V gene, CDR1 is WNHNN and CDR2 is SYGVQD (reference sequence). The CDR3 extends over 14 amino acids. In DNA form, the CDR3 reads TGCGCCAGCAGTGACTCCGGCCTCACCGGGGAGCTGTTTTTT. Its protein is CASSDSGLTGELFF.

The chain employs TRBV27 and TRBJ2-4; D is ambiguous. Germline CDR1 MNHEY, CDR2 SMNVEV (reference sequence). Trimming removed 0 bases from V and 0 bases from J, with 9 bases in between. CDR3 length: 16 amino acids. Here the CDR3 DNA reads TGTGCCAGCAGTTTATCATGGGCCCAAGCCAAAAACATTCAGTACTTC. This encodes CASSLSWAQAKNIQYF.

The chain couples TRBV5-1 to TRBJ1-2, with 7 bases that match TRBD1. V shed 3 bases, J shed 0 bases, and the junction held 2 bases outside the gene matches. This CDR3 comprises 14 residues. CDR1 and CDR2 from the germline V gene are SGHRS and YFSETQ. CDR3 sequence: CASSSGQPNYGYTF. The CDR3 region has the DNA TGCGCCAGCAGCTCGGGACAGCCTAACTATGGCTACACCTTC.

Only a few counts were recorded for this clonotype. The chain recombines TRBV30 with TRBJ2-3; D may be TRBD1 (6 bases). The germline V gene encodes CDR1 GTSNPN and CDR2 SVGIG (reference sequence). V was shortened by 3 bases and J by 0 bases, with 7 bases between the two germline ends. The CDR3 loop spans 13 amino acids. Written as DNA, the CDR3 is TGTGCCTGGAGGGGGGCAAGCACAGATACGCAGTATTTT. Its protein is CAWRGASTDTQYF.

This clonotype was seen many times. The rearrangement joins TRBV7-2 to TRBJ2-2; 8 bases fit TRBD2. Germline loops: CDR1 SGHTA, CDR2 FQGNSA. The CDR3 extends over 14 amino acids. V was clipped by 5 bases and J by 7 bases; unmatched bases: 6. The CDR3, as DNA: TGTGCCAGCAGCCCGGAAGCGGGAGACGGGGAGCTGTTTTTT. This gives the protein CASSPEAGDGELFF.

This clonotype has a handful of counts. This CDR3 reads CATSDELLPGGTGELFF. The DNA for the CDR3 is TGTGCCACCAGTGATGAACTGCTGCCTGGTGGCACCGGGGAGCTGTTTTTT. The chain recombines TRBV24-1 with TRBJ2-2; D remains unclear. V was shortened by 3 bases and J by 4 bases, with 17 bases between the two germline ends. The germline CDR1 and CDR2 sequences are KGHDR and SFDVKD. The CDR3 runs to 17 residues.

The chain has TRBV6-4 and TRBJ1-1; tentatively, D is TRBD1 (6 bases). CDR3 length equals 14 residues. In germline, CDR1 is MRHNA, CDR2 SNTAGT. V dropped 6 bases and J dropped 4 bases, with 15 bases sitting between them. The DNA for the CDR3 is TGTGCCAGCAGGATCGGACAGCTAGGCACTGAAGCTTTCTTT. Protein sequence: CASRIGQLGTEAFF.

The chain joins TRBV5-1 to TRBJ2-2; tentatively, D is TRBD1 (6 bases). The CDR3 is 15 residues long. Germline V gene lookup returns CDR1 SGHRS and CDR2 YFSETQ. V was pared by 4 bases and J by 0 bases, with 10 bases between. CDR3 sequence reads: CASSLGHTNTGELFF. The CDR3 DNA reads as TGCGCCAGCAGCCTGGGACATACGAACACCGGGGAGCTGTTTTTT.

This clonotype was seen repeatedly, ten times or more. The CDR3 loop reads CAWSKTREETQYF. CDR3 DNA sequence: TGTGCCTGGAGTAAAACCAGGGAAGAGACCCAGTACTTC. The chain carries TRBV30 and TRBJ2-5; the D gene is possibly TRBD1 (5 bases). Germline V gives CDR1 GTSNPN, CDR2 SVGIG (reference sequence). The germline V and J ends were trimmed by 2 bases and 3 bases, with 10 bases remaining between them. The CDR3 covers 13 residues.

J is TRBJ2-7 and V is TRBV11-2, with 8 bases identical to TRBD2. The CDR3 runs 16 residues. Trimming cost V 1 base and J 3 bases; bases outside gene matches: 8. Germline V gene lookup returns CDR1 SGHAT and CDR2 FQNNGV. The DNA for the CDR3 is TGTGCCAGCAGCTTAGGTGGGGTAGCGGGAAGCTACGAGCAGTACTTC. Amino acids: CASSLGGVAGSYEQYF.

The CDR3 here is CASSLAKDLQPQHF. In nucleotides, the CDR3 is TGTGCCAGCAGCTTGGCTAAGGATTTACAGCCCCAGCATTTT. V gene TRBV11-2 combines with J gene TRBJ1-5; D is uncertain. V lost 3 bases, J lost 7 bases, and 13 bases lay in between. Germline lookup yields CDR1 SGHAT and CDR2 FQNNGV. This CDR3 region has 14 residues.

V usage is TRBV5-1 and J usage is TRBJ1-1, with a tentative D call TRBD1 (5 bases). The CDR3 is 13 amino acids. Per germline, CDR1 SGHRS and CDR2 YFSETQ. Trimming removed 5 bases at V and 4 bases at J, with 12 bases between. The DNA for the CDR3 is TGCGCCAGCAGTATGGGGGGGAGCACTGAAGCTTTCTTT. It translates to CASSMGGSTEAFF.

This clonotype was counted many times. For the CDR3, the DNA is TGTGCCAGCAGCCGCCCGGGGAACACCGGGGAGCTGTTTTTT. Protein product: CASSRPGNTGELFF. J is TRBJ2-2 and V is TRBV6-1, with D unclear. CDR3 length: 14 residues. CDR1 and CDR2 (germline): MNHNS, SASEGT. The V end lost 6 bases, the J end lost 1 base, and 9 bases lay between the germline ends.

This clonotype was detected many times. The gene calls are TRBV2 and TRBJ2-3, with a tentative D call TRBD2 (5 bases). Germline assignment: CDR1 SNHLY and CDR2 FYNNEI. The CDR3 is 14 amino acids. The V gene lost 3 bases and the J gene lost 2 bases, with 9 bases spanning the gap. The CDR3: CASSEPGYTDTQYF. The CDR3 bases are TGTGCCAGCAGTGAGCCGGGGTACACAGATACGCAGTATTTT.

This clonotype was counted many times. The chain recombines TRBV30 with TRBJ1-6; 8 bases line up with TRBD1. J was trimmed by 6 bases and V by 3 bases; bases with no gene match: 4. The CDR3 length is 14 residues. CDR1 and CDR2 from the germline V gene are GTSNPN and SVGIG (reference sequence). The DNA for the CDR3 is TGTGCCTGGAGCCGGGACAGGATTAATTCACCCCTCCACTTT. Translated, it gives CAWSRDRINSPLHF.

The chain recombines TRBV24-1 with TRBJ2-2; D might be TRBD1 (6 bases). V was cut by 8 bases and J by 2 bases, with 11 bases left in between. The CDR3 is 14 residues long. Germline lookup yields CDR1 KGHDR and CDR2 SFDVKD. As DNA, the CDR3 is TGTGCCACCACGGGACACAGAAACACCGGGGAGCTGTTTTTT. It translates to CATTGHRNTGELFF.

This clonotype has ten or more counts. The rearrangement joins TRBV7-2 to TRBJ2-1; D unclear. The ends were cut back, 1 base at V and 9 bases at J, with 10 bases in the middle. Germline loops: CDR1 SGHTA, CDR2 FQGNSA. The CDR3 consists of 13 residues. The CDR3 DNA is TGTGCCAGCAGCTTAGTGGGCGAAGGTGAGCAGTTCTTC. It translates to CASSLVGEGEQFF.

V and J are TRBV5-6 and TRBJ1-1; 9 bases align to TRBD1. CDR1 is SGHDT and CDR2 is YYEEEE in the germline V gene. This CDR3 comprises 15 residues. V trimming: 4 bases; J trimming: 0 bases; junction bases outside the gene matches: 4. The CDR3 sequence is CASSGYRGLNTEAFF. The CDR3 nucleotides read TGTGCCAGCAGCGGATACAGGGGGCTGAACACTGAAGCTTTCTTT.

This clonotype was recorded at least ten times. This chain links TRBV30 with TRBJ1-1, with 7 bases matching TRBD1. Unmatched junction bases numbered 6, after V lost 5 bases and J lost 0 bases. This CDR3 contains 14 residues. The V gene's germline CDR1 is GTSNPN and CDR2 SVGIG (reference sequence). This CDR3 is CAWVDRDMNTEAFF. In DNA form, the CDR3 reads TGTGCCTGGGTAGACAGGGATATGAACACTGAAGCTTTCTTT. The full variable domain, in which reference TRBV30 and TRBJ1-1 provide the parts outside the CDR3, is SQTIHQWPATLVQPVGSPLSLECTVEGTSNPNLYWYRQAAGRGLQLLFYSVGIGQISSEVPQNLSASRPQDRQFILSSKKLLLSDSGFYLCAWVDRDMNTEAFFGQGTRLTVV.

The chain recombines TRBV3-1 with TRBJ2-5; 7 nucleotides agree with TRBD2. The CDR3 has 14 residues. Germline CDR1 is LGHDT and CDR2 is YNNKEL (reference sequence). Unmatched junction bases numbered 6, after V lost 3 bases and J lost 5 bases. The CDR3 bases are TGTGCCAGCAGCCACCGGACTAGTTTGGAGACCCAGTACTTC. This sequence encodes CASSHRTSLETQYF.

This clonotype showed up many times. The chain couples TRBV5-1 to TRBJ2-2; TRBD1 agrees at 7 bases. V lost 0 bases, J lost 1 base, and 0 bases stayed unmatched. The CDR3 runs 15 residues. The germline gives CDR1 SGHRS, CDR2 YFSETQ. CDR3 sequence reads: CASSLGDRNTGELFF. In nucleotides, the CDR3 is TGCGCCAGCAGCTTGGGGGACAGGAACACCGGGGAGCTGTTTTTT.

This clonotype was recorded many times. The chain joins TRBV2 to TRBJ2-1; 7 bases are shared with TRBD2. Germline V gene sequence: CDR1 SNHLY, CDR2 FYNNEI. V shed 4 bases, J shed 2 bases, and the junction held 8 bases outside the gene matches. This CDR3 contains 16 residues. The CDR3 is CASSAFGLAAYNEQFF. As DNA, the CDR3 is TGTGCCAGCAGTGCGTTCGGTCTAGCGGCCTACAATGAGCAGTTCTTC.

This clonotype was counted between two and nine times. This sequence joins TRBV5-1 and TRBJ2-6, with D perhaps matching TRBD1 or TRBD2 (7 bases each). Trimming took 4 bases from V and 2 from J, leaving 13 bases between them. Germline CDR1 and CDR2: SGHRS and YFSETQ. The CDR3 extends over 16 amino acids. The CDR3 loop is CASSRSGTAGANVLTF. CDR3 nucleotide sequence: TGCGCCAGCAGCCGGAGCGGGACAGCTGGGGCCAACGTCCTGACTTTC.

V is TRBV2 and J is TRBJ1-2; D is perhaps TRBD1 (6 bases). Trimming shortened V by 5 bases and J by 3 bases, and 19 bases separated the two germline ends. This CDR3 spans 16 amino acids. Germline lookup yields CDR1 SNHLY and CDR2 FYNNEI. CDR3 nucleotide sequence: TGTGCCAGCAGTTTTGGACCGGGGGCGAGGTACTATGGCTACACCTTC. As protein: CASSFGPGARYYGYTF.

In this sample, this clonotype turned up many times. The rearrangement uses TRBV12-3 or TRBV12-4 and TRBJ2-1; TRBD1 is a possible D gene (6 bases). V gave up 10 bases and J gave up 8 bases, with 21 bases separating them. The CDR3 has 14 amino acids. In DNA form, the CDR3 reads TGTGCCACCTTACCGCAGGGGAAGAGAGATGAGCAGTTCTTC. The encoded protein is CATLPQGKRDEQFF.